The 8 T cell receptor beta chains in this list originate from one sample, sequenced in a study of blood T cell repertoires in COVID-19. Repertoires were generated with immunoSEQ multiplex PCR, while TCRdb's copy carries only in-frame clones and drops some. The table includes 49,000 or so clones, about four fifths detected once. Sequencing was performed on peripheral blood. These receptors originate from a man in his 60s with active COVID-19.

V gene TRBV7-6 combines with J gene TRBJ2-7, with a possible D match to TRBD2 (5 bases). The germline gives CDR1 SGHVS, CDR2 FNYEAQ. The CDR3 spans 14 residues. V gave up 1 base and J gave up 4 bases, with 11 bases separating them. DNA for the CDR3: TGTGCCAGCAGCTTAGAGATCGGAGGATACGAGCAGTACTTC. Translated, it gives CASSLEIGGYEQYF.

The J gene is TRBJ1-1, the V gene TRBV12-5, with 8 bases matching TRBD1. This CDR3 comprises 13 residues. Germline V lookup: CDR1 LGHNT, CDR2 FRNRAP. Losses at the gene ends were 3 bases for V and 10 bases for J; bases not matched to a gene: 7. This CDR3 reads CASGLETGQVAFF. Here the CDR3 DNA reads TGTGCTAGTGGTTTAGAAACGGGACAGGTAGCTTTCTTT.

The chain links TRBV10-3 to TRBJ2-3, with TRBD2 matching over 9 bases. The length of the CDR3 is 17 residues. With 3 bases clipped from V and 1 base from J, the junction kept 8 bases outside the gene matches. Germline CDR1 ENHRY, CDR2 SYGVKD. In DNA, the CDR3 is TGTGCCATCAGTGAAGGGATTAGGACTAGCGGCACAGATACGCAGTATTTT. It encodes CAISEGIRTSGTDTQYF.

The gene calls are TRBV30 and TRBJ2-2; the match to TRBD2 covers 9 bases. The CDR3 has 14 amino acids. CDR1 is GTSNPN, CDR2 SVGIG, per germline (reference sequence). Germline trimming cut 8 bases from V and 6 bases from J; bases unmatched to any gene: 10. Here the CDR3 DNA reads TGTGCCGGGGGCGGGGGGGCGTTAGCCGGGGAGCTGTTTTTT. It yields the protein CAGGGGALAGELFF.

The chain links TRBV19 to TRBJ1-5; TRBD1 might be the D (5 bases). V was clipped by 7 bases and J by 5 bases, with 18 bases between them. Germline V gene data show CDR1 as LNHDA and CDR2 as SQIVND (reference sequence). The CDR3 length is 15 residues. The CDR3 sequence: CASIPHRGGDQPQHF. In nucleotides, the CDR3 is TGTGCCAGTATCCCTCATCGGGGGGGGGATCAGCCCCAGCATTTT.

This chain connects TRBV5-8 to TRBJ2-5; 9 bases are a match to TRBD2. Germline V gives CDR1 SGHTS, CDR2 YDEGEE. After removal of 2 bases from V and 6 bases from J, the junction contained 11 bases not matched to a gene. There are 16 residues in the CDR3. For the CDR3, the DNA is TGTGCCAGCAGCTTCACCCGCGGGGGGGCCTCGAAGACCCAGTACTTC. Protein product: CASSFTRGGASKTQYF.

This sequence joins TRBV6-4 and TRBJ2-1; D unclear. Per germline, CDR1 MRHNA and CDR2 SNTAGT. Between the trimmed V and J ends, which lost 6 bases and 0 bases, there was a span of 12 bases. The length of the CDR3 is 15 residues. The CDR3 here is CASSPTVGSYNEQFF. In nucleotides, the CDR3 is TGTGCCAGCAGCCCTACAGTCGGCTCCTACAATGAGCAGTTCTTC.

The chain has TRBV6-6 and TRBJ2-7; the D gene is possibly TRBD2 (5 bases). CDR3 size: 14 residues. Deletions cut 0 bases from V and 7 bases from J, with 13 bases between. The germline gives CDR1 MNHNY, CDR2 SVGAGI (reference sequence). The DNA of the CDR3 is TGTGCCAGCAGTTACTCGCACGAGGGTGGGGAGCAGTACTTC. This codes for CASSYSHEGGEQYF.